Listed below are T cell receptor beta chains from one sample, sequenced in a study of read filtering for tumor transcriptome and immune sequencing. TCRdb called the reads again in MiXCR, with one record for every CDR3 protein. The sample consists of around 41,000 distinct CDR3 sequences, around 15% of them appearing once. Sequenced sample: a population of CD138-negative cells sorted from bone marrow. These receptors came from a donor aged 40 or over with multiple myeloma. Both conserved end residues are part of each CDR3. Fields, in order: D gene, J gene, clone size, V gene, CDR3 DNA, CDR3 protein. D genes are given only for firm matches. Clone size is not always given. Where it is, it says once, few, many or a class for expanded clones.

d_call: -; j_call: TRBJ2-1; clone_size: few; v_call: TRBV7-9; cdr3_nt: TGTGCCAGCAGCCCTACTTGGCGTGGCGGGGTGTACGATGAGCAGTTCTTC; cdr3_aa: CASSPTWRGGVYDEQFF
d_call: TRBD1; j_call: TRBJ1-1; clone_size: many; v_call: TRBV7-2; cdr3_nt: TGTGCCAGCCGTCCAGGGGGAATGAACACTGAAGCTTTCTTT; cdr3_aa: CASRPGGMNTEAFF
d_call: TRBD1; j_call: TRBJ2-3; clone_size: few; v_call: TRBV7-2; cdr3_nt: TGTGCCAGCAGCAGGACAGGGGAACCGGAAGATACGCAGTATTTT; cdr3_aa: CASSRTGEPEDTQYF
d_call: TRBD2; j_call: TRBJ2-1; clone_size: medium-sized; v_call: TRBV7-6; cdr3_nt: TGTGCCAGCAGCTTGGGAGGGTGGACCTTTAGCGGGGGTACCTACAATGAGCAGTTCTTC; cdr3_aa: CASSLGGWTFSGGTYNEQFF
d_call: -; j_call: TRBJ2-7; clone_size: many; v_call: TRBV7-2; cdr3_nt: TGTGCCAGCAGCTTCGGCCCGGGCGAGCAGTACTTC; cdr3_aa: CASSFGPGEQYF
d_call: TRBD1; j_call: TRBJ1-1; clone_size: many; v_call: TRBV28; cdr3_nt: TGTGCCAGCAGTTCTGGGGACAGGGGTCTCACTGAAGCTTTCTTT; cdr3_aa: CASSSGDRGLTEAFF
d_call: -; j_call: TRBJ2-7; clone_size: many; v_call: TRBV20-1; cdr3_nt: TGCAGTGCCGACGGGATACAGGATACGAGCTACGAGCAGTACTTC; cdr3_aa: CSADGIQDTSYEQYF
d_call: -; j_call: TRBJ1-1; clone_size: many; v_call: TRBV5-1; cdr3_nt: TGCGCCAGCAGCCCACTAACAGGGCGAGGGACTGAAGCTTTCTTT; cdr3_aa: CASSPLTGRGTEAFF
d_call: -; j_call: TRBJ1-5; clone_size: many; v_call: TRBV6-2/TRBV6-3; cdr3_nt: TGTGCCAGCAGTTACCGGGTACAGGGACTTCAGCCCCAGCATTTT; cdr3_aa: CASSYRVQGLQPQHF
d_call: -; j_call: TRBJ2-3; clone_size: many; v_call: TRBV7-3; cdr3_nt: TGTGCCAGCAGCAAAACTAGCCCCTTCACAGATACGCAGTATTTT; cdr3_aa: CASSKTSPFTDTQYF
d_call: -; j_call: TRBJ2-7; clone_size: many; v_call: TRBV20-1; cdr3_nt: TGCAGTGCTACCGAGCAGTACTTC; cdr3_aa: CSATEQYF
d_call: -; j_call: TRBJ2-4; clone_size: many; v_call: TRBV7-9; cdr3_nt: TGTGCCAGCAGCTTAGAGACGGGTTCGGTCATTCAGTACTTC; cdr3_aa: CASSLETGSVIQYF
d_call: -; j_call: TRBJ2-2; clone_size: many; v_call: TRBV2; cdr3_nt: TGTGCCAGCAGTCAACAAGAGACCGGGGAGCTGTTTTTT; cdr3_aa: CASSQQETGELFF
d_call: -; j_call: TRBJ1-5; clone_size: many; v_call: TRBV5-4; cdr3_nt: TGTGCCAGCAGCTTGGACAGGGAGAGCCAGCCCCAGCATTTT; cdr3_aa: CASSLDRESQPQHF
d_call: -; j_call: TRBJ1-3; clone_size: many; v_call: TRBV12-3/TRBV12-4; cdr3_nt: TGTGCCAGCAGTTGGGTGGGGGATCATGGAAACACCATATATTTT; cdr3_aa: CASSWVGDHGNTIYF
d_call: TRBD1; j_call: TRBJ2-1; clone_size: many; v_call: TRBV28; cdr3_nt: TGTGCCAGCATAGGTCTGGACAGGGGGTACAATGAGCAGTTCTTC; cdr3_aa: CASIGLDRGYNEQFF
d_call: TRBD1; j_call: TRBJ2-7; clone_size: many; v_call: TRBV6-1; cdr3_nt: TGTGCCAGCAGTCCCTGGACAGGGGACTACGAGCAGTACTTC; cdr3_aa: CASSPWTGDYEQYF
d_call: TRBD2; j_call: TRBJ2-7; clone_size: many; v_call: TRBV10-3; cdr3_nt: TGTGCCATCAGTGACTCCGGGACTAGCGGATCCTACGAGCAGTACTTC; cdr3_aa: CAISDSGTSGSYEQYF
d_call: -; j_call: TRBJ1-1; clone_size: -; v_call: TRBV27; cdr3_nt: TGTGCCAGCAGTTTTGAGGCTCTAGGGTGCACTGAAGCTTTCTTT; cdr3_aa: CASSFEALGCTEAFF
d_call: TRBD1; j_call: TRBJ2-7; clone_size: many; v_call: TRBV9; cdr3_nt: TGTGCCAGCTCCGGGACAGCCTCCTTCTACGAGCAGTACTTC; cdr3_aa: CASSGTASFYEQYF
d_call: -; j_call: TRBJ2-2; clone_size: many; v_call: TRBV7-8; cdr3_nt: TGTGCCAGCAGCTTGAGACAAATGAACACCGGGGAGCTGTTTTTT; cdr3_aa: CASSLRQMNTGELFF
d_call: -; j_call: TRBJ1-1; clone_size: many; v_call: TRBV7-2; cdr3_nt: TGTGCCAGCAGCACCGATGCCTCGTGGAGTGGGGCTTTCTTT; cdr3_aa: CASSTDASWSGAFF
d_call: -; j_call: TRBJ2-2; clone_size: -; v_call: TRBV24-1; cdr3_nt: TGTGCCACCAGTGATTTCACGTCGGGACCCCGCGGGGAGCTGTTTTTT; cdr3_aa: CATSDFTSGPRGELFF
d_call: TRBD1; j_call: TRBJ1-5; clone_size: many; v_call: TRBV6-5; cdr3_nt: TGTGCCAGCAGTTTGCATTTCCAGGGGGCTGTTCAGCCCCAGCATTTT; cdr3_aa: CASSLHFQGAVQPQHF
d_call: -; j_call: TRBJ1-6; clone_size: many; v_call: TRBV5-4; cdr3_nt: TGTGCCAGCAGCTACTTTGAGACAGGCTGGAACTCACCCCTCCACTTT; cdr3_aa: CASSYFETGWNSPLHF
d_call: -; j_call: TRBJ1-1; clone_size: -; v_call: TRBV7-3; cdr3_nt: TGTGCCAGCAGCTTACACCGGGCAGGAGATACTGAAGCTTTCTTT; cdr3_aa: CASSLHRAGDTEAFF
d_call: -; j_call: TRBJ1-1; clone_size: -; v_call: TRBV11-1; cdr3_nt: TGTGCCGCAAGGGAGACTGAAGCTTTCTTT; cdr3_aa: CAARETEAFF
d_call: -; j_call: TRBJ2-2; clone_size: many; v_call: TRBV29-1; cdr3_nt: TGCAGCGTTGAAGACGGTGTTACACCCGGGGAGCTGTTTTTT; cdr3_aa: CSVEDGVTPGELFF
d_call: TRBD1; j_call: TRBJ2-1; clone_size: medium-sized; v_call: TRBV7-9; cdr3_nt: TGTGCCAGCAGGAGGGTATCCGGGACAGTAGGTTTAAGTGAGCAGTTCTTC; cdr3_aa: CASRRVSGTVGLSEQFF
d_call: -; j_call: TRBJ2-5; clone_size: many; v_call: TRBV7-9; cdr3_nt: TGTGCCAGCAGCTTACTCAGTGAGGAGACCCAGTACTTC; cdr3_aa: CASSLLSEETQYF
d_call: -; j_call: TRBJ2-7; clone_size: few; v_call: TRBV5-8; cdr3_nt: TGTGCCAGCAGCTTCTTCGGGAGTGAGCAGTACTTC; cdr3_aa: CASSFFGSEQYF
d_call: TRBD1; j_call: TRBJ2-1; clone_size: -; v_call: TRBV29-1; cdr3_nt: TGCAGCGCCAATCCCTGGGACAGGGTTACCAATGAGCAGTCCTTC; cdr3_aa: CSANPWDRVTNEQSF
d_call: TRBD2; j_call: TRBJ2-3; clone_size: many; v_call: TRBV15; cdr3_nt: TGTGCCACCAGCAGAGACCGACGGACTAGCGGCACAGATACGCAGTATTTT; cdr3_aa: CATSRDRRTSGTDTQYF
d_call: -; j_call: TRBJ2-1; clone_size: many; v_call: TRBV20-1; cdr3_nt: TGCAGTGCTAGAGCCCTGGGGGCGACTAGCAGGGGATACAATGAGCAGTTCTTC; cdr3_aa: CSARALGATSRGYNEQFF
d_call: -; j_call: TRBJ1-5; clone_size: many; v_call: TRBV28; cdr3_nt: TGTGCCAGCAGTTTAGTGAGTCAGCCCCAGCATTTT; cdr3_aa: CASSLVSQPQHF
d_call: TRBD2; j_call: TRBJ2-7; clone_size: many; v_call: TRBV20-1; cdr3_nt: TGCAGTGCGAAAACTAGCGGGGTCCCCTACGAGCAGTACTTC; cdr3_aa: CSAKTSGVPYEQYF
d_call: TRBD1; j_call: TRBJ1-5; clone_size: many; v_call: TRBV20-1; cdr3_nt: TGCAGTGCGACGGACAGGGGGATCAATCAGCCCCAGCATTTT; cdr3_aa: CSATDRGINQPQHF
d_call: -; j_call: TRBJ1-6; clone_size: few; v_call: TRBV11-3; cdr3_nt: TGTGCCAGCAGCTTAGGGAACAAGGATTCACCCCTCCACTTT; cdr3_aa: CASSLGNKDSPLHF
d_call: -; j_call: TRBJ1-5; clone_size: many; v_call: TRBV18; cdr3_nt: TGTGCCAGCTCGCCCCAGGACGGGGGGAATCAGCCCCAGCATTTT; cdr3_aa: CASSPQDGGNQPQHF
d_call: -; j_call: TRBJ2-4; clone_size: -; v_call: TRBV5-1; cdr3_nt: TGCGCCAGCAGCTCCCAGGGAGCCAAAAACATTCAGTACTTC; cdr3_aa: CASSSQGAKNIQYF
d_call: -; j_call: TRBJ2-7; clone_size: large; v_call: TRBV7-2; cdr3_nt: TGTGCCAGCAGCTTAAGTGACGGCTACGAGCAGTACTTC; cdr3_aa: CASSLSDGYEQYF
d_call: -; j_call: TRBJ2-5; clone_size: many; v_call: TRBV30; cdr3_nt: TGTGCCTGGAGTGTTTACAGCCAAGAGACCCAGTACTTC; cdr3_aa: CAWSVYSQETQYF
d_call: TRBD1; j_call: TRBJ1-1; clone_size: many; v_call: TRBV20-1; cdr3_nt: TGCAGTGCTAGACACAGGGGAGGGTACACTGAAGCTTTCTTT; cdr3_aa: CSARHRGGYTEAFF
d_call: -; j_call: TRBJ2-3; clone_size: few; v_call: TRBV4-2; cdr3_nt: TGTGCCAGCAGCCTTGCTCCGGAGGGAGATACGCAGTATTTT; cdr3_aa: CASSLAPEGDTQYF
d_call: -; j_call: TRBJ2-1; clone_size: -; v_call: TRBV6-5; cdr3_nt: TGTGCCAGCGGTTACTCACCAGGGGCCGGGGATGAGCAGTTCTTC; cdr3_aa: CASGYSPGAGDEQFF
d_call: -; j_call: TRBJ2-4; clone_size: few; v_call: TRBV19; cdr3_nt: TGTGCCAGTAGTATGGTAGGGACCAAAAACATTCAGTACTTC; cdr3_aa: CASSMVGTKNIQYF
d_call: -; j_call: TRBJ1-1; clone_size: many; v_call: TRBV2; cdr3_nt: TGTGCCAGCAGTTTAGACAGGAGAGCTTTCTTT; cdr3_aa: CASSLDRRAFF
d_call: -; j_call: TRBJ1-5; clone_size: many; v_call: TRBV20-1; cdr3_nt: TGCAGTGCCACGGGACCCAATCAGCCCCAGCATTTT; cdr3_aa: CSATGPNQPQHF
d_call: -; j_call: TRBJ2-1; clone_size: many; v_call: TRBV12-3/TRBV12-4; cdr3_nt: TGTGCCAGCAGTTTTTACGAAGAGCAGTTCTTC; cdr3_aa: CASSFYEEQFF
d_call: -; j_call: TRBJ2-1; clone_size: many; v_call: TRBV7-8; cdr3_nt: TGTGCCAGCAGCCTAAAGTCGGACTATCTCTATGAGCAGTTCTTC; cdr3_aa: CASSLKSDYLYEQFF
d_call: -; j_call: TRBJ2-5; clone_size: many; v_call: TRBV7-2; cdr3_nt: TGTGCCAGCAGCTCCCAAGAGACCCAGTACTTC; cdr3_aa: CASSSQETQYF
d_call: -; j_call: TRBJ1-2; clone_size: -; v_call: TRBV29-1; cdr3_nt: TGCAGCGTTGGGGATAACTATGGCTACACCTTC; cdr3_aa: CSVGDNYGYTF
d_call: -; j_call: TRBJ2-5; clone_size: many; v_call: TRBV6-6; cdr3_nt: TGTGCCAGCACCTTAACTAAGGGGGGTAGGGGGCGGCAAGAGACCCAGTACTTC; cdr3_aa: CASTLTKGGRGRQETQYF
d_call: -; j_call: TRBJ1-5; clone_size: many; v_call: TRBV7-8; cdr3_nt: TGTGCCAGCAGCTTAGGATCGGGGGAGAATCAGCCCCAGCATTTT; cdr3_aa: CASSLGSGENQPQHF
d_call: -; j_call: TRBJ2-1; clone_size: few; v_call: TRBV28; cdr3_nt: TGTGCCAGCAGTTTAAGTGCAGGGAACAATGAGCAGCTCTTC; cdr3_aa: CASSLSAGNNEQLF